These T cell receptor beta chains were read from a single sample in a study of CD8 T cell repertoires and HIV-1 epitope variants. Profiled with immunoSEQ multiplex PCR; TCRdb holds only in-frame clones, not every one. This table has over 2,000 clones, less than 70% appearing once. No antigen has been identified for these receptors. Material: cultured CD8+ T cells derived from PBMCs. These receptors were taken from a male donor with HIV. The CDR3 runs from the conserved cysteine through the conserved F or W. D genes are given only for firm matches. Clone sizes are given selectively: once, few, many, or a class where the clone is expanded.

D: -; V: TRBV10-2; J: TRBJ2-1; size: -; DNA: TGCGCCAGCGGTAGTGAAACGTACAATGAGCAGTTCTTC; CDR3: CASGSETYNEQFF
D: TRBD2; V: TRBV4-2; J: TRBJ2-7; size: -; DNA: TGTGCCAGCAGCCAAGCGGGGGGCGAGCAGTACTTC; CDR3: CASSQAGGEQYF
D: TRBD1; V: TRBV13; J: TRBJ1-1; size: once; DNA: TGTGCCAGCAGCTTATTCGGCGGGGGGGACAGGGACGCTTTCTTT; CDR3: CASSLFGGGDRDAFF
D: -; V: TRBV7-2; J: TRBJ1-5; size: -; DNA: TGTGCCAGCAGCTTACGGCCTAATCAGCCCCAGCATTTT; CDR3: CASSLRPNQPQHF
D: -; V: TRBV6-5; J: TRBJ1-2; size: -; DNA: TGTGCCAGCAGTTACGGGGGGGGCGGAGGCTACACCTTC; CDR3: CASSYGGGGGYTF
D: -; V: TRBV28; J: TRBJ2-2; size: once; DNA: TGTGCCAGCAGTCTCCGGGGCTCAAACACCGGGGAGCTGTTTTTT; CDR3: CASSLRGSNTGELFF
D: -; V: TRBV19; J: TRBJ1-5; size: -; DNA: TGTGCCAGTCTCCGAGCCGGATTCGAACAGCCCCAGCATTTT; CDR3: CASLRAGFEQPQHF
D: TRBD2; V: TRBV2; J: TRBJ2-1; size: -; DNA: TGTGCCAGCTCCTCGAGCGGGGCCCTCTCCAATGAGCAGTTCTTC; CDR3: CASSSSGALSNEQFF
D: -; V: TRBV19; J: TRBJ1-2; size: -; DNA: TGTGCCAGTCAATCCCCGGGGCCAGGCTGGAAAGGGTATGGCTACACCTTC; CDR3: CASQSPGPGWKGYGYTF
D: -; V: TRBV28; J: TRBJ2-5; size: few; DNA: TGTGCCAGCAGTTCCGTCGACCGAGACCAAGAGACCCAGTACTTC; CDR3: CASSSVDRDQETQYF
D: -; V: TRBV5-3; J: TRBJ2-7; size: -; DNA: TGTGCCAGAAGCGCCGACAACTCCTACGAGCAGTACTTC; CDR3: CARSADNSYEQYF
D: -; V: TRBV6-6; J: TRBJ1-5; size: once; DNA: TGTGCCAGCAGTTACGGTACACTCGATAGCAATCAGCCCCAGCATTTT; CDR3: CASSYGTLDSNQPQHF
D: TRBD1; V: TRBV5-4; J: TRBJ1-6; size: few; DNA: TGTGCCTGGGACAGCGGCTATAATTCACCCCTCCACTTT; CDR3: CAWDSGYNSPLHF
D: -; V: TRBV4-3; J: TRBJ2-2; size: -; DNA: TGCGCCAGCAGCCAAGTCCCCTTCCGAGGGGGAGCCGGGGAGCTGTTTTTT; CDR3: CASSQVPFRGGAGELFF
D: -; V: TRBV9; J: TRBJ2-7; size: -; DNA: TGTGCCAGCAGCGTAGACAGCGAGCAGTACTTC; CDR3: CASSVDSEQYF
D: TRBD1; V: TRBV2; J: TRBJ1-4; size: -; DNA: TGTGCCAGCAGCCAAGGACCAGGGGGTGAAAAACTGTTTTTT; CDR3: CASSQGPGGEKLFF
D: -; V: TRBV5-6; J: TRBJ2-5; size: -; DNA: TGTGCCAGCAGCGTTGGACTGGAAGTGTGGGAGACCCAGTACTTC; CDR3: CASSVGLEVWETQYF
D: -; V: TRBV18; J: TRBJ2-7; size: -; DNA: TGTGCCAGCTTCCTGGGCGGCCCAGGGGCCTACGAGCAGTACTTC; CDR3: CASFLGGPGAYEQYF
D: TRBD1; V: TRBV7-6; J: TRBJ2-1; size: -; DNA: TGTGCCAGCAGCTCGACTAGACAGGGGGCATTAAATGAGCAGTTCTTC; CDR3: CASSSTRQGALNEQFF
D: -; V: TRBV27; J: TRBJ2-6; size: -; DNA: TGTGCCACCCAATCCACAACTACTGCGAACTCTGGGGCCAACGTCCTGACTTTC; CDR3: CATQSTTTANSGANVLTF
D: TRBD1; V: TRBV4-2; J: TRBJ1-4; size: -; DNA: TGTGCCAGCGAAACCGGGACAGGGAATGAAAAACTGTTTTTT; CDR3: CASETGTGNEKLFF
D: -; V: TRBV9; J: TRBJ1-4; size: -; DNA: TGTGCCAGCAGCGCTCTAGGCAGAGCGAATGAAAAACTGTTTTTT; CDR3: CASSALGRANEKLFF
D: -; V: TRBV6-1; J: TRBJ2-5; size: -; DNA: TGTGCCAGCAGTGAACCGGCTTTCCGAGAGACCCAGTACTTC; CDR3: CASSEPAFRETQYF
D: TRBD2; V: TRBV2; J: TRBJ2-2; size: -; DNA: TGTGCCAGCTGGGGACTAGCGGGAGAGGGCGGGGAGCTGTTTTTT; CDR3: CASWGLAGEGGELFF